This record concerns one TCR beta chain sequence. Its binding antigen is unknown. No clone much larger than this one lies a single base away; base qualities are absent. This sample stems from a study of shared clonotypes between healthy human individuals (dated by TCRdb to 2018 to 2021). The study in broad terms: The cohort comprised a couple of women and three men aged 18 to 49 years. To increase sequencing depth and limit assay-specific biases, different laboratories used diverse techniques to prepare libraries and sequence TCR repertoires. Per donor, leukapheresis produced somewhere between about 0.85 and 9.5 billion PBMCs. For each donor, CD4 naive and CD4 memory were each run on three plates, CD8 naive on two plates, and CD8 memory on one plate. The study deeply sequenced blood TCR repertoires of 5 or 6 healthy adults to estimate repertoire size and the extent of clonotype sharing between individuals.

Reading the germline V gene gives CDR1 MNHNS and CDR2 SASEGT. V trim: 7 bases; J trim: 5 bases; unmatched bases: 6. There are 13 amino acids in the CDR3, from cysteine to phenylalanine inclusive. The kept DNA is CDR3 alone, 39 bases in frame from the first base. Healthy HIV-negative adults with no recently reported acute infections or vaccinations were included as donors. Every donor was a Caucasian adult residing in Nashville, Tennessee, USA. Magnetic negative selection was used to enrich CD4+ T cells, after which naive cells were positively selected on CD45RA and the negative fraction became the memory subset. Blood was collected by leukapheresis, and PBMCs were isolated by Ficoll-Histopaque density gradient centrifugation and then cryopreserved in liquid nitrogen vapor phase. Analytical flow cytometry was used to check the purity and quantity of each magnetically sorted T cell population. Genomic DNA was isolated from every sorted fraction and measured by UV absorbance on a Nanodrop 2000c.

Using the deep immunoSEQ assay, multiplex PCR amplified TCR CDR3 regions from genomic DNA. Genomic DNA extracted from each cell subset was distributed evenly over all wells of several immunoSEQ 96-well plates, and each plate served as one replicate. For sorted subsets, 150 to 250 ng of genomic DNA, equivalent to roughly 33,000 T cell genomes, went into each replicate PCR. Purified libraries were quantified with a Qubit 3.0 fluorometer, sized on a Bioanalyzer 2100, and re-quantified with the KAPA Library Quantification kit. Each immunoSEQ 96-well plate was sequenced on its own single-read 150-cycle Illumina NextSeq 550 flow cell. Per the source publication's procedure: Because the immunoSEQ output included only junctional sequences and no quality scores, the filtering could not be the same as the filtering used for full-length reads. Sequences were annotated with PyIR, a Python wrapper for IgBLAST v1.9, using IMGT germline references to assign V/J genes and CDR3. Reads were filtered out if the reads had weak V/J assignments (E-value above 1e-6), no CDR3, stop codons, out-of-frame junctions, or ambiguous translated residues. V3J clonotypes were defined as sequences sharing the same inferred V gene, J gene, and CDR3 amino acid sequence. Percentage overlap between repertoires was computed as shared unique clonotypes divided by the size of the smaller repertoire. Richness of each repertoire was evaluated using RTK rarefaction, the Chao1 estimator, and Recon v2.1 estimates of unobserved clonotypes. For all TCRbeta clonotypes obtained by the gDNA method from a handful of donors, generation probabilities were computed with OLGA. This is the immuneACCESS table as TCRdb keeps it, with only in-frame sequences that have V and J called. A part of the clones is gone; compared with another copy, unresolved V genes explain less than half, and the rest is unexplained. Clonal size and the V and J genes are those of that table, whereas D and trimming came from the DNA. The sample contains a few million clones, about 90% of them found a single time. Jointly, the top ten make up around 0.38% of the sample.

Broad study findings and their caveats: Even with the large sequencing depth, rarefaction of the sorted-subset datasets indicated that sequencing was incomplete. Around 5.4% of naive CD4, roughly 3.6% of naive CD8, about 2.4% of memory CD4, and approximately 0.39% of memory CD8 clonotypes were shared across several donors. Clonotypes shared by all four sorted-subset donors showed higher generation probabilities than non-shared clonotypes. Pairwise subsampling led to the expectation that sequencing depth would affect the degree of clonotype sharing among donors. Only blood was sampled, and tissue TCR repertoires likely differ from those in blood. Larger estimated clonotype richness was generally found for naive subsets than for memory subsets. Because the study included a small number of donors, the genetic and exposure-history diversity represented was limited.

What was sequenced was naive CD4+ T cells from PBMCs. The cell subset or site label here, explained by the study, means: CD45RA+ positively selected. This sequence uses TRBV6-1 and TRBJ1-2; 8 middle bases align to TRBD1. The TCR sequence derives from a man in his late teens or twenties in good health. Some clones in this sample may be carry-over from other donors' samples. The DNA is as follows: TGTGCCAGCACTGGACAGGGCCGATATGGCTACACCTTC. Its protein product is CASTGQGRYGYTF.